The clone carrying this TCR beta chain was seen ten or more times. There were TCR beta CDR3 regions amplified from RNA transcripts. A first-round RT-PCR of the TCR CDR3 used the HTBI primer set. Each CDR3 protein is one row after TCRdb ran MiXCR on the multiplex PCR reads. In the table there are 250,000 or so distinct CDR3 sequences, roughly 15% of which are singletons. The sample comes from a study of T cells in Graves' hyperthyroidism and ophthalmopathy. Germline loops: CDR1 MNHEY, CDR2 SMNVEV (reference sequence). The CDR3 runs 17 residues. Trimming removed 8 bases from V and 8 bases from J, with 30 bases in between.

Sequenced sample: blood. This clonotype originated in a woman in her fifties or sixties with Graves' hyperthyroidism that later progressed to Graves' ophthalmopathy. This chain links TRBV27 with TRBJ1-2, with D possibly TRBD1 on 5 matching bases. The CDR3 bases are TGTGCCAGCTATTCCTGGGGCGGCAGGAGAGTAGCGAGAGGCTACACCTTC. This translates into CASYSWGGRRVARGYTF.